This T cell receptor beta chain comes out of a study of blood T cells in healthy people across ages. The CDR3 totals 16 residues. Unmatched junction bases numbered 12, after V lost 6 bases and J lost 5 bases. CDR1 MNHEY and CDR2 SMNVEV come from the germline V gene (reference sequence). A second PCR, run for 7 to 11 cycles, used a sample-barcoded 5' primer plus a J-beta primer mix. Each sample yielded at least 2.5 million CDR3-containing paired-end reads. TCRdb used MiXCR to reprocess the 5' RACE reads, holding one entry per CDR3 protein. The table shows around 500,000 distinct CDR3 sequences, with roughly a quarter occurring only once. These sequences were also reported in another study, on T cells of mothers and their children. That paper adds: Over 9 million TCR beta CDR3 reads were obtained from each mother, and some 3.2 million from each child.

The chain is built from TRBV27 and TRBJ2-7, with TRBD2 matching over 11 bases. The TCR comes from a boy aged 2 to 9 in good health. Sequencing was done on a sample of blood. The CDR3 nucleotides are TGTGCCAGCAGCCCAAACATAGCGGGAGGGCTCGACGAGCAGTACTTC. Residues: CASSPNIAGGLDEQYF.